A single sample is the source of the 3 T cell receptor beta chains below, sequenced in a study of T cell responses to AZD1222 COVID-19 vaccine. Using immunoSEQ multiplex PCR, the repertoire was profiled, and TCRdb retains in-frame clones only, with some absent. The sample includes 65,000 to 90,000 clones, roughly nine tenths of them seen just once. Specimen: peripheral blood, collected on day 0 of AZD1222 vaccination. The receptor source for this set is an adult in good health.

The genes are TRBV19 and TRBJ2-3; a weak D match, TRBD1 (6 bases). This CDR3 region has 14 residues. V was trimmed by 10 bases and J by 0 bases, leaving 14 bases between them. Germline V lookup: CDR1 LNHDA, CDR2 SQIVND (reference sequence). In DNA form, the CDR3 reads TGTGCCACCCGGGACATCCCTAGCACAGATACGCAGTATTTT. This codes for CATRDIPSTDTQYF.

The chain has TRBV7-8 and TRBJ2-7; 12 bases match TRBD1. The CDR3 sequence is 15 residues long. V shed 5 bases and J 9 bases; nucleotides not matched to a gene: 11. Germline CDR1 SGHVS, CDR2 FQNEAQ. This chain's CDR3 is CASSPGGTGGFAQYF. Written as DNA, the CDR3 is TGTGCCAGCAGCCCAGGGGGGACAGGGGGCTTCGCGCAGTACTTC.

This chain uses TRBV3-1 (or the pseudogene TRBV3-2) with TRBJ2-7, with 8 positions matching TRBD1. This CDR3 region has 14 residues. Germline lookup yields CDR1 LGHDT and CDR2 YNNKEL (reference sequence). V trimming: 4 bases; J trimming: 2 bases; junction bases outside the gene matches: 4. This CDR3 is CASSPGQGTYEQYF. CDR3 nucleotides: TGTGCCAGCAGCCCCGGACAGGGAACCTACGAGCAGTACTTC.